Following are 18 T cell receptor beta chains from one sample sequenced in a study of blood T cells in healthy people across ages. Primed by a sample-barcoded 5' primer and a J-beta primer mix, a second PCR proceeded for about 6 to 11 cycles. TCRdb ran MiXCR on the 5' RACE reads and lists one entry per CDR3 protein. Of about 1.4 million distinct CDR3 sequences listed, 55% to 75% are singletons. Sequences were obtained from blood. Every receptor here comes from a man in his late teens or twenties in good health.

J is TRBJ2-7 and V is TRBV10-2, with 10 bases aligning to TRBD1. Germline loops: CDR1 WSHSY, CDR2 SAAADI. The CDR3 spans 13 residues. V lost 10 bases to trimming and J lost 7 bases; unmatched junction nucleotides: 10. The CDR3 spells CATKGQGLGEQYF. DNA of the CDR3: TGCGCCACTAAGGGACAGGGGCTGGGAGAGCAGTACTTC.

The genes are TRBV29-1 and TRBJ2-1; no reliable D call. The germline gives CDR1 SQVTM, CDR2 ANQGSEA. Trimming cost V 7 bases and J 0 bases, with 13 bases left between them. The CDR3 loop spans 14 amino acids. The CDR3 coding sequence is TGCAGCGAAGGACGGGTAGGCTCCTACAATGAGCAGTTCTTC. It codes for CSEGRVGSYNEQFF.

This clonotype was seen just once. Here the CDR3 reads CASRNRQGAGQPQHF. CDR3 in DNA: TGTGCCAGCAGAAATCGACAGGGGGCGGGTCAGCCCCAGCATTTT. The chain uses TRBV6-2 or TRBV6-3 and TRBJ1-5; 10 nucleotides match TRBD1. The CDR3 runs 15 residues. Germline V gives CDR1 MNHEY, CDR2 SVGEGT. After removal of 6 bases from V and 6 bases from J, the junction contained 8 bases not matched to a gene.

This chain connects TRBV29-1 to TRBJ2-3; either TRBD1 or TRBD2 may fit D (5 bases each). This CDR3 contains 14 residues. V was cut by 5 bases and J by 5 bases, with 17 bases left in between. Germline V gene sequence: CDR1 SQVTM, CDR2 ANQGSEA. DNA of the CDR3: TGCAGCGTTCCCCGGGACCGGGGAAGAGATACGCAGTATTTT. This sequence encodes CSVPRDRGRDTQYF.

The chain couples TRBV5-1 to TRBJ2-7, with D tentatively TRBD1 or TRBD2 (5 bases each). The V end was cut by 2 bases, the J end by 4 bases, with 13 bases between. The CDR3 is 14 amino acids. Per the germline V gene, CDR1 is SGHRS and CDR2 is YFSETQ. This CDR3 reads CASSFSGTLYEQYF. CDR3 nucleotides: TGCGCCAGCAGCTTTTCAGGGACCTTATACGAGCAGTACTTC.

This CDR3 reads CASSPPQGGNYGYTF. CDR3 nucleotides: TGTGCCAGCTCACCCCCACAGGGGGGTAACTATGGCTACACCTTC. The chain links TRBV18 to TRBJ1-2, with 8 bases fitting TRBD1. Germline assignment: CDR1 KGHSH and CDR2 LQKENI. J lost 1 base, V lost 3 bases, and 4 bases had no gene match. The CDR3 is 15 amino acids.

This clonotype occurred once. The rearrangement joins TRBV27 to TRBJ2-5; D is uncertain. The V gene's germline CDR1 is MNHEY and CDR2 SMNVEV (reference sequence). CDR3 length: 15 residues. V lost 10 bases and J 11 bases, leaving 29 bases between the germline ends. This CDR3 is CATSSATRPQNEQYF. CDR3 nucleotides: TGTGCCACCAGCTCTGCCACACGACCTCAAAATGAGCAGTACTTC.

This sequence joins TRBV10-3 and TRBJ2-3, with unresolved D. Trimming removed 7 bases from V and 4 bases from J, with 18 bases in between. This CDR3 contains 15 residues. CDR1 and CDR2 from the germline V gene are ENHRY and SYGVKD. CDR3 sequence (DNA): TGTGCCATCAACCCGACGCCAGGCGAGGCAGATACGCAGTATTTT. Amino acids: CAINPTPGEADTQYF.

On this clonotype: One end of the junction varies from germline; a read error may be responsible. The chain recombines TRBV20-1 with TRBJ2-7; 10 bases are a match to TRBD1. The CDR3 has 15 amino acids. Germline-derived CDR1 and CDR2 are DFQATT and SNEGSKA (reference sequence). In DNA, the CDR3 is TGCAGCGCTAGAAGTCTTGGGACAGGGGCCTACGAGCAGTACTTC. Protein sequence: CSARSLGTGAYEQYF.

The chain couples TRBV10-3 to TRBJ1-2; the match to TRBD1 covers 7 bases. The CDR3 has 17 residues. Germline CDR1 and CDR2: ENHRY and SYGVKD. With V trimmed by 6 bases and J by 3 bases, 16 bases remained unmatched. CDR3 protein: CAIRNGWDSQEYYGYTF. CDR3 nucleotides: TGTGCCATCAGGAATGGATGGGACAGCCAAGAATACTATGGCTACACCTTC.

This chain connects TRBV2 to TRBJ2-3, with 10 bases matching TRBD2. This CDR3 has 13 amino acids. V lost 9 bases, J lost 5 bases, and 5 bases stayed unmatched. Germline V CDR1 and CDR2: SNHLY, FYNNEI. The CDR3 DNA reads as TGTGCCAGTCTAGCGGGGGCACGAGATACGCAGTATTTT. Translated: CASLAGARDTQYF.

The gene calls are TRBV6-5 and TRBJ2-3; 8 bases map to TRBD2. Germline V gene data show CDR1 as MNHEY and CDR2 as SVGAGI. The CDR3 is 14 residues long. V lost 6 bases and J lost 3; bases outside the gene matches: 5. The CDR3 sequence is CASRQREWTDTQYF. The CDR3 bases are TGTGCCAGCAGACAGCGGGAGTGGACAGATACGCAGTATTTT.

This clonotype has more than one count but fewer than ten. This sequence joins TRBV29-1 and TRBJ2-5; perhaps D is TRBD1 or TRBD2 (5 bases each). This CDR3 has 13 residues. V was shortened by 1 base and J by 11 bases, with 17 bases between the two germline ends. The V gene's germline CDR1 is SQVTM and CDR2 ANQGSEA. The CDR3 reads CSVEGGQGWEQYF. CDR3 bases: TGCAGCGTTGAAGGTGGTCAGGGCTGGGAGCAGTACTTC.

The chain recombines TRBV2 with TRBJ2-4; no reliable D call. The CDR3 runs to 14 residues. The V end was cut by 6 bases, the J end by 1 base, with 10 bases between. The germline V gene encodes CDR1 SNHLY and CDR2 FYNNEI. The CDR3 DNA sequence: TGTGCCAGCAGACCTGATGTGGCCAAAAACATTCAGTACTTC. As protein: CASRPDVAKNIQYF.

This clonotype has only a few counts. This sequence joins TRBV5-1 and TRBJ2-2; TRBD1 is a possible D gene (5 bases). V gave up 4 bases and J gave up 4 bases, with 11 bases separating them. CDR1 and CDR2 from the germline V gene are SGHRS and YFSETQ. The CDR3 contains 14 residues. CDR3 amino acids: CASSTDTVTGELFF. CDR3 nucleotide sequence: TGCGCCAGCAGCACGGACACTGTCACCGGGGAGCTGTTTTTT.

The gene calls are TRBV29-1 and TRBJ2-3; D unresolved. In germline, CDR1 is SQVTM, CDR2 ANQGSEA. Trimming shortened V by 5 bases and J by 2 bases, and 8 bases separated the two germline ends. This CDR3 has 12 residues. The DNA of the CDR3 is TGCAGCGTTTGGGCACTCACAGATACGCAGTATTTT. Translating it yields CSVWALTDTQYF.

V usage is TRBV9 and J usage is TRBJ2-1; D is uncertain. The length of the CDR3 is 14 residues. Per germline, CDR1 SGDLS and CDR2 YYNGEE. Trimming took 6 bases from V and 0 from J, leaving 10 bases between them. The CDR3 sequence: CASTETTSYNEQFF. CDR3 DNA: TGTGCCAGCACGGAGACCACCTCCTACAATGAGCAGTTCTTC.

This rearrangement joins TRBV5-1 to TRBJ2-3; tentatively, D is TRBD1 or TRBD2 (6 bases each). V lost 2 bases, J lost 2 bases, and 21 bases lay in between. CDR1 SGHRS and CDR2 YFSETQ come from the germline V gene. The CDR3 is made up of 18 amino acids. The CDR3 DNA follows: TGCGCCAGCAGCTTCATACGATCGTGGGGGGCGCACACAGATACGCAGTATTTT. Protein product: CASSFIRSWGAHTDTQYF.